These T cell receptor beta chains were read from a single sample in a study of T-cell reconstitution after alpha-beta-depleted transplantation in children. One entry per CDR3 protein, called by TCRdb with MiXCR from the PCR reads. Of approximately 250,000 distinct CDR3 sequences in the sample, under 30% were seen once. The input for sequencing was PBMCs, taken before TCRalphabeta/CD19-depleted stem cell transplant. The receptors stem from a girl aged 2 to 9 with Fanconi anemia, due to receive a stem cell transplant. CDR3s leave out the opening cysteine and the closing phenylalanine or tryptophan. D genes are given only for firm matches.

J gene | D gene | V gene | CDR3 protein
TRBJ2-5 | TRBD1 | TRBV5-1 | ASSLGTGPQETQY
TRBJ2-1 | . | TRBV29-1 | SVALASYNEQF
TRBJ2-3 | . | TRBV20-1 | SARVQTSLTQY
TRBJ1-2 | . | TRBV12-3/TRBV12-4 | ASSLTAGMEGIGYT
TRBJ2-7 | . | TRBV27 | ASRLGYEQY
TRBJ2-5 | . | TRBV29-1 | SGHRAGETQY
TRBJ2-7 | TRBD2 | TRBV20-1 | SVSGLSTYEQY
TRBJ2-4 | . | TRBV4-2 | ASSQDSKNIQY
TRBJ2-1 | TRBD2 | TRBV27 | ASSFPTSGVPSSYNEQF
TRBJ1-4 | TRBD1 | TRBV20-1 | SARGPQGGEKLF
TRBJ1-6 | TRBD1 | TRBV7-2 | ASSFSGTGGRSPLH
TRBJ1-2 | TRBD1 | TRBV29-1 | SGGADRGYGYT
TRBJ2-1 | TRBD2 | TRBV20-1 | SARDLPPGTSRLNEQF
TRBJ1-4 | . | TRBV6-1 | ASSPVATNEKLF
TRBJ1-2 | TRBD1 | TRBV12-3/TRBV12-4 | ASSFLSPGQGGYT
TRBJ2-1 | . | TRBV2 | ASSPRSISPNEQF
TRBJ2-3 | . | TRBV20-1 | SARPGSSTDTQY
TRBJ2-5 | . | TRBV12-3/TRBV12-4 | ASSPTGARWTQY
TRBJ2-5 | TRBD2 | TRBV15 | ATSRASGRALETQY
TRBJ2-7 | . | TRBV5-1 | ASSLRDPAGYEQY
TRBJ2-5 | . | TRBV10-1 | ASSNDPGETQY
TRBJ2-1 | . | TRBV6-1 | ASSVLGGAYNEQF
TRBJ2-5 | TRBD2 | TRBV7-2 | ASRLPGRGSETQY
TRBJ1-1 | . | TRBV29-1 | SAGRQNTEAF
TRBJ2-4 | . | TRBV20-1 | SASLVIQNIQY
TRBJ2-7 | . | TRBV20-1 | SASNAGSSYEQY
TRBJ2-4 | . | TRBV11-2 | ASSFPDSKNIQY
TRBJ2-2 | TRBD2 | TRBV10-2 | ASSALAGDTGELF
TRBJ2-3 | . | TRBV6-1 | ASSRIDFDVDTQY
TRBJ2-1 | . | TRBV30 | AWSHIRLNEQF